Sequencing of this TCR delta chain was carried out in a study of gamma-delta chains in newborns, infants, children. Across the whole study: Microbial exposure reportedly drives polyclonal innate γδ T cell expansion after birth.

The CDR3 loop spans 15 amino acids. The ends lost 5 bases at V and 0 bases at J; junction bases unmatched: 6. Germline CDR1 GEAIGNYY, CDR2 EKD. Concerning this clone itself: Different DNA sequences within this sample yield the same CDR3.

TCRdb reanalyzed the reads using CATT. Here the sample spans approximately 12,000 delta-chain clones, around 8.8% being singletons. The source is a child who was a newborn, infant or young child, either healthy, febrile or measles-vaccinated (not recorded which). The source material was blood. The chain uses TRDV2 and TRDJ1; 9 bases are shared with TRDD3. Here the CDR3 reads CACVLLGENTDKLIF. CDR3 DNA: TGTGCCTGTGTCTTACTGGGGGAAAACACCGATAAACTCATCTTT.